The 30 T cell receptor beta chains reported below all come from one sample, sequenced in a study of T cells after yellow fever vaccination. TCRdb redid the calling of the 5' RACE reads with MiXCR, one entry per CDR3 protein. The repertoire includes roughly 15,000 distinct CDR3 sequences, roughly 7.2% of them detected once, and about 1.6% sits in the top ten. The sequences come from PBMCs, either bulk or a sorted T-cell subset (CD4+, CD8+, memory, or dextramer-sorted; not recorded which), collected on the day of the yellow fever booster vaccination. The receptors originated from a young man who received the YFV17D yellow fever vaccine.

In this sample, this clonotype is medium-sized. The V and J genes are TRBV29-1 and TRBJ2-5; weak D call: TRBD1 (5 bases). This CDR3 has 11 amino acids. The germline V and J ends were trimmed by 7 bases and 4 bases, with 10 bases remaining between them. Germline V gene data show CDR1 as SQVTM and CDR2 as ANQGSEA. CDR3 sequence (DNA): TGCAGCGCTTCTAGGGGAGAGACCCAGTACTTC. Its translation is CSASRGETQYF.

The table lists this clonotype with many counts. The chain employs TRBV19 and TRBJ2-7; D is undetermined. The CDR3 is 14 residues long. V was pared by 5 bases and J by 6 bases, with 17 bases between. Germline assignment: CDR1 LNHDA and CDR2 SQIVND (reference sequence). CDR3 DNA sequence: TGTGCCAGTAGTCACCGTCTTACGGGCTCCGAGCAGTACTTC. Protein product: CASSHRLTGSEQYF.

The sample holds many counts of this clonotype. V and J are TRBV27 and TRBJ1-2; D call uncertain. V was shortened by 2 bases and J by 2 bases, with 9 bases between the two germline ends. CDR1 is MNHEY and CDR2 is SMNVEV in the germline V gene (reference sequence). CDR3 size: 14 residues. CDR3 amino acids: CASSLGGRNYGYTF. The CDR3 nucleotides read TGTGCCAGCAGTTTAGGCGGCAGAAACTATGGCTACACCTTC.

The sample holds many counts of this clonotype. The CDR3 protein is CASSLLEGGTEAFF. The CDR3, as DNA: TGCGCCAGCAGCTTACTGGAGGGGGGCACTGAAGCTTTCTTT. V and J are TRBV5-1 and TRBJ1-1; the D gene is possibly TRBD1 (6 bases). The germline V gene has CDR1 SGHRS and CDR2 YFSETQ. The V and J ends lost 2 bases and 4 bases respectively, with 12 bases between them. The CDR3 has 14 residues.

This clonotype was found many times. CDR3 bases: TGTGCCAGCAGTGCAGGGACAGGGGGCATCTATGGCTACACCTTC. Its translation: CASSAGTGGIYGYTF. The genes are TRBV6-6 and TRBJ1-2; 12 bases map to TRBD1. This CDR3 comprises 15 residues. The germline V gene has CDR1 MNHNY and CDR2 SVGAGI (reference sequence). V shed 5 bases, J shed 4 bases, and the junction held 5 bases outside the gene matches.

This clonotype is judged medium-sized. The rearrangement joins TRBV20-1 to TRBJ2-5; D call uncertain. V lost 3 bases to trimming and J lost 1 base, with 12 bases between them. Germline assignment: CDR1 DFQATT and CDR2 SNEGSKA (reference sequence). The CDR3 loop spans 14 amino acids. The DNA of the CDR3 is TGCAGTGCTAGGGATCGGACCGGCCAAGAGACCCAGTACTTC. As protein: CSARDRTGQETQYF.

At least ten counts were recorded for this clonotype. The chain employs TRBV4-3 and TRBJ2-3, with a possible D match to TRBD2 (5 bases). The CDR3 loop spans 14 amino acids. CDR1 is LGHNA and CDR2 is YSLEER in the germline V gene. Trimming pared 0 bases from V and 3 bases from J, leaving 7 bases between. The CDR3 sequence is CASSQELETDTQYF. CDR3 bases: TGCGCCAGCAGCCAAGAACTAGAAACAGATACGCAGTATTTT.

This clonotype occurred many times. The V gene is TRBV20-1, the J gene TRBJ2-1, with 13 bases identical to TRBD2. The CDR3 totals 14 residues. V dropped 6 bases and J dropped 7; count of bases not matched to a gene: 6. From germline, CDR1 is DFQATT and CDR2 SNEGSKA (reference sequence). DNA for the CDR3: TGCAGTGCCCAAACTAGCGGGGGGGATAATGAGCAGTTCTTC. Its protein is CSAQTSGGDNEQFF.

This clonotype is termed medium-sized (0.01 to 0.1%). The chain employs TRBV18 and TRBJ2-3; D remains unclear. From germline, CDR1 is KGHSH and CDR2 LQKENI. This CDR3 region has 14 residues. V lost 5 bases to trimming and J lost 4 bases, with 13 bases between them. The CDR3 spells CASSTEPWADTQYF. CDR3 in DNA: TGTGCCAGCTCAACGGAACCTTGGGCAGATACGCAGTATTTT.

By sample share, this clonotype is medium-sized. The chain has TRBV5-1 and TRBJ2-1, with 14 bases that match TRBD2. Germline values: CDR1 SGHRS, CDR2 YFSETQ. V gave up 5 bases and J gave up 1 base; unmatched junction bases: 5. The CDR3 is 17 residues long. DNA for the CDR3: TGCGCCAGCAGTCGACTAGCGGGGGGGCGATCCTACAATGAGCAGTTCTTC. Protein product: CASSRLAGGRSYNEQFF. The full variable domain, with the rest looked up from reference TRBV5-1 and TRBJ2-1, is KAGVTQTPRYLIKTRGQQVTLSCSPISGHRSVSWYQQTPGQGLQFLFEYFSETQRNKGNFPGRFSGRQFSNSRSEMNVSTLELGDSALYLCASSRLAGGRSYNEQFFGPGTRLTVL.

In this sample, this clonotype turned up many times. This chain links TRBV28 with TRBJ2-1; tentatively, D is TRBD1 or TRBD2 (5 bases each). Germline CDR1 is MDHEN and CDR2 is SYDVKM. V lost 5 bases and J lost 3, with 17 bases in between. The length of the CDR3 is 16 residues. In DNA form, the CDR3 reads TGTGCCAGCAGTAGCTGGTTTCAGGGAGTCTACAATGAGCAGTTCTTC. It codes for CASSSWFQGVYNEQFF.

This clonotype was detected ten times or more. V gene TRBV7-6 combines with J gene TRBJ2-7; D is perhaps TRBD1 or TRBD2 (5 bases each). CDR1 is SGHVS and CDR2 is FNYEAQ in the germline V gene. CDR3 length equals 13 residues. Trimming shortened V by 7 bases and J by 3 bases, and 13 bases separated the two germline ends. DNA of the CDR3: TGTGCCAGCACCCCCGGGGCCTTCTACGAGCAGTACTTC. Amino acids: CASTPGAFYEQYF.

This clonotype was seen ten or more times. The chain couples TRBV12-3 or TRBV12-4 to TRBJ1-3; possibly TRBD1 for D (6 bases). This CDR3 region has 13 residues. Trimming took 3 bases from V and 4 from J, leaving 7 bases between them. CDR3 DNA: TGTGCCAGCAGTTTGGGGGGCGGAAACACCATATATTTT. This codes for CASSLGGGNTIYF.

This chain joins TRBV12-3 or TRBV12-4 and TRBJ2-5, with D unresolved. V lost 6 bases and J lost 2, with 10 bases in between. There are 13 residues in the CDR3. CDR3 in DNA: TGTGCCAGCAGGTACAGCCAGCAAGAGACCCAGTACTTC. Translation: CASRYSQQETQYF.

This clonotype was picked up many times. In nucleotides, the CDR3 is TGTGCCAGCCGTCAAGGCTCTGAAGCTTTCTTT. Its translation: CASRQGSEAFF. The V call is TRBV18, the J call TRBJ1-1; no clear D gene. V was clipped by 8 bases and J by 6 bases, with 10 bases between them. Germline-derived CDR1 and CDR2 are KGHSH and LQKENI. CDR3 length: 11 residues.

The table lists this clonotype with many counts. The chain has TRBV7-2 and TRBJ2-6, with TRBD1 identical over 7 bases. Germline assignment: CDR1 SGHTA and CDR2 FQGNSA. J lost 0 bases, V lost 5 bases, and 13 bases had no gene match. The CDR3 is made up of 19 amino acids. The chain's CDR3 is CASSTQTGAFYSGANVLTF. CDR3 nucleotides: TGTGCCAGCAGCACCCAAACAGGGGCCTTCTACTCTGGGGCCAACGTCCTGACTTTC.

This clonotype appeared many times. This chain joins TRBV6-5 and TRBJ1-5; D is unclear. The V and J ends lost 6 bases and 0 bases respectively, with 12 bases between them. The CDR3 is made up of 15 amino acids. Germline V gene lookup returns CDR1 MNHEY and CDR2 SVGAGI. The CDR3 protein is CASRISRNSNQPQHF. In DNA form, the CDR3 reads TGTGCCAGCAGAATCTCCAGGAATAGCAATCAGCCCCAGCATTTT.

At least ten counts were recorded for this clonotype. The rearrangement links TRBV11-2 to TRBJ1-6; D is possibly TRBD1 (6 bases). The CDR3 has 16 amino acids. V was pared by 5 bases and J by 7 bases, with 18 bases between. The germline gives CDR1 SGHAT, CDR2 FQNNGV. In DNA, the CDR3 is TGTGCCAGCAGCCCGATACAGGGTGGGAGGAATTCACCCCTCCACTTT. Protein product: CASSPIQGGRNSPLHF.

The chain carries TRBV6-2 or TRBV6-3 and TRBJ2-7; D unresolved. With 7 bases removed from V and 6 bases from J, the gap between germline ends came to 13 bases. In germline, CDR1 is MNHEY, CDR2 SVGEGT. The CDR3 loop spans 12 amino acids. The CDR3 loop is CASNARLGEQYV. CDR3 DNA: TGTGCCAGCAATGCCAGGCTTGGCGAGCAGTACGTC.

This clonotype was counted at least ten times. This chain links TRBV28 with TRBJ2-5; D possibly corresponds to TRBD2 (6 bases). The V gene lost 9 bases and the J gene lost 3 bases, with 14 bases spanning the gap. CDR3 length: 13 amino acids. Germline CDR1 reads MDHEN; CDR2 reads SYDVKM. In nucleotides, the CDR3 is TGTGCCAGTCGACTATTAGCGGAAGAGACCCAGTACTTC. Its translation: CASRLLAEETQYF. The whole variable domain, filled in from reference TRBV28 and TRBJ2-5, reads DVKVTQSSRYLVKRTGEKVFLECVQDMDHENMFWYRQDPGLGLRLIYFSYDVKMKEKGDIPEGYSVSREKKERFSLILESASTNQTSMYLCASRLLAEETQYFGPGTRLLVL.

Ten or more counts support this clonotype. The chain couples TRBV28 to TRBJ1-5; 8 bases fit TRBD1. V shed 6 bases and J 5 bases; nucleotides not matched to a gene: 12. This CDR3 spans 16 amino acids. Germline CDR1 reads MDHEN; CDR2 reads SYDVKM. The chain's CDR3 is CASRQLKQGGHQPQHF. Here the CDR3 DNA reads TGTGCCAGCAGACAGCTCAAACAGGGGGGACATCAGCCCCAGCATTTT.

At least ten counts were recorded for this clonotype. The J gene is TRBJ1-2, the V gene TRBV7-9, with D perhaps matching TRBD1 (5 bases). Looked up from germline, CDR1 is SEHNR and CDR2 is FQNEAQ (reference sequence). This CDR3 has 12 residues. V lost 2 bases to trimming and J lost 7 bases, with 8 bases between them. The CDR3 protein is CASSLQGSGYTF. The CDR3 nucleotides are TGTGCCAGCAGCTTACAGGGAAGTGGCTACACCTTC.

The chain couples TRBV6-1 to TRBJ2-3; 7 bases fit TRBD2. V trimming: 4 bases; J trimming: 2 bases; junction bases outside the gene matches: 3. Germline loops: CDR1 MNHNS, CDR2 SASEGT. The CDR3 consists of 14 residues. CDR3 sequence reads: CASSVTSVTDTQYF. DNA of the CDR3: TGTGCCAGCAGTGTAACTAGCGTCACAGATACGCAGTATTTT.

This clonotype was seen ten or more times. The chain has TRBV20-1 and TRBJ1-4; D is unresolved. CDR1 DFQATT and CDR2 SNEGSKA come from the germline V gene (reference sequence). Trimming took off 0 bases at V and 7 bases at J, with 6 bases between the two ends. The CDR3 spans 12 residues. The CDR3 DNA follows: TGCAGTGCTAGAGATAAGAGTGAAAAACTGTTTTTT. It codes for CSARDKSEKLFF.

This clonotype has ten or more counts. J is TRBJ2-5 and V is TRBV18, with D unresolved. V shed 2 bases and J shed 4 bases, with 11 bases lying between them. There are 14 residues in the CDR3. Germline V lookup: CDR1 KGHSH, CDR2 LQKENI. The DNA of the CDR3 is TGTGCCAGCTCACCAATGGCAGTAGTAGAGACCCAGTACTTC. It encodes CASSPMAVVETQYF.

The sample holds many counts of this clonotype. The CDR3 sequence: CAISESTGGQQPQHF. In DNA, the CDR3 is TGTGCCATCAGTGAGTCGACAGGGGGCCAGCAGCCCCAGCATTTT. The chain couples TRBV10-3 to TRBJ1-5; 10 bases map to TRBD1. J lost 7 bases, V lost 0 bases, and 3 bases had no gene match. This CDR3 comprises 15 residues. Germline V gene data show CDR1 as ENHRY and CDR2 as SYGVKD.

This clonotype was observed at least ten times. This sequence joins TRBV7-2 and TRBJ1-2; 9 nucleotides align to TRBD1. Germline V gene sequence: CDR1 SGHTA, CDR2 FQGNSA. V dropped 5 bases and J dropped 8; count of bases not matched to a gene: 6. This CDR3 comprises 13 residues. CDR3 coding DNA: TGTGCCAGCAGCGCTACAGGGGGCACAGGCTACACCTTC. Translation gives CASSATGGTGYTF.

This clonotype appeared many times. V gene TRBV19 combines with J gene TRBJ1-5, with a tentative D call TRBD1 (5 bases). The CDR3 extends over 13 amino acids. Trimming took off 10 bases at V and 4 bases at J, with 14 bases between the two ends. The germline CDR1 and CDR2 sequences are LNHDA and SQIVND (reference sequence). CDR3 sequence: CATHPGGNQPQHF. DNA of the CDR3: TGTGCCACCCATCCCGGGGGGAATCAGCCCCAGCATTTT.

The V and J genes are TRBV7-2 and TRBJ2-5; 11 nucleotides match TRBD2. The CDR3 length is 16 residues. The germline V gene has CDR1 SGHTA and CDR2 FQGNSA. V lost 2 bases to trimming and J lost 5 bases; unmatched junction nucleotides: 7. This chain's CDR3 is CASSLFLAGGGETQYF. The CDR3 DNA follows: TGTGCCAGCAGCTTATTCCTAGCGGGGGGCGGGGAGACCCAGTACTTC.

This clonotype was seen ten or more times. At one boundary the junction diverges from the germline segment, which might be a read error. The V gene is TRBV5-1, the J gene TRBJ2-1; D might be TRBD1 (5 bases). Germline V gives CDR1 SGHRS, CDR2 YFSETQ. The CDR3 is made up of 10 amino acids. Here the CDR3 DNA reads TGCGCCAGCAGCTTAACACAGGAAACCTTC. Translating it yields CASSLTQETF.